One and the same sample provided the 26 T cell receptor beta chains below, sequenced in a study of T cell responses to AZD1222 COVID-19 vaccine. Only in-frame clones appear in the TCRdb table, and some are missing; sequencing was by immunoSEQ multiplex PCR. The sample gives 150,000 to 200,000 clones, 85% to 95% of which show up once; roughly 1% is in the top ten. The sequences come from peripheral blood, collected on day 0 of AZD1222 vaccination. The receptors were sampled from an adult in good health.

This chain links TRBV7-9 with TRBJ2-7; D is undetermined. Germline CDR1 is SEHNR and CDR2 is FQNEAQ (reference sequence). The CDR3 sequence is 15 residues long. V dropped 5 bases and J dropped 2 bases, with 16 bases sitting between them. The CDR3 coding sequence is TGTGCCAGCAGCCCCTTTTCGGGTTCCCCCTACGAGCAGTACTTC. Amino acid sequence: CASSPFSGSPYEQYF.

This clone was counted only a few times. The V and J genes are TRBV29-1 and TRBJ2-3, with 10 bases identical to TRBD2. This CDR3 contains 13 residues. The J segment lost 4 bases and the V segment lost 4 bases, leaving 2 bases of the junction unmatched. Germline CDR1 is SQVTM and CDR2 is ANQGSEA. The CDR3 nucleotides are TGCAGCGTTGGAACTAGCGGGGCAGATACGCAGTATTTT. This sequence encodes CSVGTSGADTQYF.

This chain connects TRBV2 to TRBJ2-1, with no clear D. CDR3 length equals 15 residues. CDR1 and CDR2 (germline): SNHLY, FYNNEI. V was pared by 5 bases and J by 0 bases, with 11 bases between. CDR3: CASSHPAPSYNEQFF. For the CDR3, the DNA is TGTGCCAGCAGTCACCCAGCGCCCTCCTACAATGAGCAGTTCTTC.

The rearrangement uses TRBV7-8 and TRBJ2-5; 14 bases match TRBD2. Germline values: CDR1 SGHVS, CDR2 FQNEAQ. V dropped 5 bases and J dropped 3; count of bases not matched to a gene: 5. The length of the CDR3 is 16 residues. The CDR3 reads CASSARTSGGKETQYF. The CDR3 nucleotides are TGTGCCAGCAGCGCCCGGACTAGCGGGGGGAAAGAGACCCAGTACTTC.

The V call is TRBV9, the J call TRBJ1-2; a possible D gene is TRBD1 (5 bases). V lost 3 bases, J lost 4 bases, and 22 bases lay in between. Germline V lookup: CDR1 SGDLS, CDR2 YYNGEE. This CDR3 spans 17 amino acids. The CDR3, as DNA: TGTGCCAGCAGCGGACCGGGACTGAGGACTTTCAGCTATGGCTACACCTTC. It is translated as CASSGPGLRTFSYGYTF.

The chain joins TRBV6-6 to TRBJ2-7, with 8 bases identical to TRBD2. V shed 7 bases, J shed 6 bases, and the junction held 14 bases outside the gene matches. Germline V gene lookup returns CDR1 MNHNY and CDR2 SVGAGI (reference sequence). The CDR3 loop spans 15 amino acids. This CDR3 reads CASTHAGTSLAEQYF. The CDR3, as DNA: TGTGCCAGCACCCACGCCGGGACTAGTTTAGCCGAGCAGTACTTC.

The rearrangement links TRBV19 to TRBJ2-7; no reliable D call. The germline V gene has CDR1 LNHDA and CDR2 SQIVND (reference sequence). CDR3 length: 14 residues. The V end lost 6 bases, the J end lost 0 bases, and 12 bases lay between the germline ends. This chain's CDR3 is CASREERSSYEQYF. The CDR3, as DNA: TGTGCCAGTAGAGAGGAGAGGAGCTCCTACGAGCAGTACTTC. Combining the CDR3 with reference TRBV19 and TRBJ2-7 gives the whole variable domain DGGITQSPKYLFRKEGQNVTLSCEQNLNHDAMYWYRQDPGQGLRLIYYSQIVNDFQKGDIAEGYSVSREKKESFPLTVTSAQKNPTAFYLCASREERSSYEQYFGPGTRLTVT.

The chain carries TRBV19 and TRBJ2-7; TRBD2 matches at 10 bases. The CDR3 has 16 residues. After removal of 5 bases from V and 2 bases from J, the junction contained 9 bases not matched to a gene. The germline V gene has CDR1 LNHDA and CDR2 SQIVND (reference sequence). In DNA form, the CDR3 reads TGTGCCAGTAGTCCGACCCAAAGCGGGGGGGCCTACGAGCAGTACTTC. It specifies CASSPTQSGGAYEQYF.

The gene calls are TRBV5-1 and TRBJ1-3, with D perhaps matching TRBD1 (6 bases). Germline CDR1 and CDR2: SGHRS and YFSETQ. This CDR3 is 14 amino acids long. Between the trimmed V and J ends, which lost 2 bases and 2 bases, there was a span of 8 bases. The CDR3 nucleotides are TGCGCCAGCAGCTTAGGGGACACTGGAAACACCATATATTTT. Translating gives CASSLGDTGNTIYF.

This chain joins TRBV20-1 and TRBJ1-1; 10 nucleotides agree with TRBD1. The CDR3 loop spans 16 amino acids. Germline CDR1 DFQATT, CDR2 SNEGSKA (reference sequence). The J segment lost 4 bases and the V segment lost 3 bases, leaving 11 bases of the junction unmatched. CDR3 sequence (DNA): TGCAGTGCTAGTAGACAGGGGGCCGTCTTTGTCACTGAAGCTTTCTTT. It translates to CSASRQGAVFVTEAFF.

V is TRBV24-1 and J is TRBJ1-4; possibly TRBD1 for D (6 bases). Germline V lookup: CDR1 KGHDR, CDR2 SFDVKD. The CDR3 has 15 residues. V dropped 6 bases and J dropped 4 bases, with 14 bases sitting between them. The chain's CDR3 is CATSPSGTSNEKLFF. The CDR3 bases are TGTGCCACCAGTCCTTCCGGGACAAGTAATGAAAAACTGTTTTTT.

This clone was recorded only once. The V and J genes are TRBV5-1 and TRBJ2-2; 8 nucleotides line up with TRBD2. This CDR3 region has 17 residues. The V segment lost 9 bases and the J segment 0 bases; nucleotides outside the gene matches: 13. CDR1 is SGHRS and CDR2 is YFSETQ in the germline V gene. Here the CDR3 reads CATRNGRGDANTGELFF. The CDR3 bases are TGCGCCACCCGAAATGGGCGGGGGGACGCGAACACCGGGGAGCTGTTTTTT.

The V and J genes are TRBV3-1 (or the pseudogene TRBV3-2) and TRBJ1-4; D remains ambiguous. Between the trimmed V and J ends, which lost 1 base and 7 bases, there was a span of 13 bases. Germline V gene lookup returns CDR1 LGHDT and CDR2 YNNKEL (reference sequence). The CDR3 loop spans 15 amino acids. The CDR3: CASSQVQAVGEKLFF. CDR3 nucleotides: TGTGCCAGCAGCCAAGTCCAGGCAGTAGGTGAAAAACTGTTTTTT.

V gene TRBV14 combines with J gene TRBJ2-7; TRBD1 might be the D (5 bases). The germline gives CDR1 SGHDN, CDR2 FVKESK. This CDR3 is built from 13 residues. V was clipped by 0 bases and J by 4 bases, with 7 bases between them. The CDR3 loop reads CASSQDPGYEQYF. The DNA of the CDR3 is TGTGCCAGCAGCCAAGATCCAGGGTACGAGCAGTACTTC.

This CDR3 is CASIRQKNEKLFF. The CDR3 DNA reads TGTGCCAGCATTCGTCAGAAAAATGAAAAACTGTTTTTT. V usage is TRBV12-3 or TRBV12-4 and J usage is TRBJ1-4; no clear D. The CDR3 is 13 amino acids. The germline V and J ends were trimmed by 7 bases and 5 bases, with 11 bases remaining between them.

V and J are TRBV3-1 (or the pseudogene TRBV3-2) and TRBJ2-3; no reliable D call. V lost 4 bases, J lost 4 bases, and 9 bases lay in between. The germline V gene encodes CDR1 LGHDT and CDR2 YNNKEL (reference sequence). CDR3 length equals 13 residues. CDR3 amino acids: CASSLTPADTQYF. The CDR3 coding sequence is TGTGCCAGCAGCCTCACACCAGCAGATACGCAGTATTTT.

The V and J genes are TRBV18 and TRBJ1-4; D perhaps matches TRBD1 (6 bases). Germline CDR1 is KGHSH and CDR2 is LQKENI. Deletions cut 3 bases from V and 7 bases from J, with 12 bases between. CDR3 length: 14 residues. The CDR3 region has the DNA TGTGCCAGCTCACCCAGGGGAACGAGTGAAAAACTGTTTTTT. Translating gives CASSPRGTSEKLFF.

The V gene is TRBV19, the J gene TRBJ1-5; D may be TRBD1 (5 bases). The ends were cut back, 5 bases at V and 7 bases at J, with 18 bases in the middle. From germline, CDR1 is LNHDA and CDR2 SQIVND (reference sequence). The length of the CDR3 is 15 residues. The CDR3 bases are TGTGCCAGTAGTGTTTCGGGACGGGGGGGACAGCCCCAGCATTTT. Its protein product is CASSVSGRGGQPQHF.

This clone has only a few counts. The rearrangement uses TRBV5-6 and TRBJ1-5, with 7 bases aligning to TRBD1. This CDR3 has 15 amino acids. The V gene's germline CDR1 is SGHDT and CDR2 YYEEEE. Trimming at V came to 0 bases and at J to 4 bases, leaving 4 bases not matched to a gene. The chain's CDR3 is CASSLGQGRNQPQHF. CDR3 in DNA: TGTGCCAGCAGCTTGGGACAGGGAAGAAATCAGCCCCAGCATTTT.

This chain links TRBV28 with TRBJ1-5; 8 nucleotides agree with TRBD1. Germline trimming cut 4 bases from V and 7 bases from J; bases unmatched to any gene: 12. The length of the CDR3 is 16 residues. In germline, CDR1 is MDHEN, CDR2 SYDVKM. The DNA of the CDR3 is TGTGCCAGCAGTTCTCCTTCGACTGACAGGGGACAGCCCCAGCATTTT. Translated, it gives CASSSPSTDRGQPQHF. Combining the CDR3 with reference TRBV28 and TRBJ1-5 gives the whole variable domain DVKVTQSSRYLVKRTGEKVFLECVQDMDHENMFWYRQDPGLGLRLIYFSYDVKMKEKGDIPEGYSVSREKKERFSLILESASTNQTSMYLCASSSPSTDRGQPQHFGDGTRLSIL.

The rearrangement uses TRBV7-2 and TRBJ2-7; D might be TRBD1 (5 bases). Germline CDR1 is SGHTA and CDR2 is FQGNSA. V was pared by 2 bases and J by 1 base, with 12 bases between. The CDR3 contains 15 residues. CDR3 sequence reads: CASSLTRQRSYEQYF. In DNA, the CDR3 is TGTGCCAGCAGCTTAACCCGACAGAGGTCCTACGAGCAGTACTTC.

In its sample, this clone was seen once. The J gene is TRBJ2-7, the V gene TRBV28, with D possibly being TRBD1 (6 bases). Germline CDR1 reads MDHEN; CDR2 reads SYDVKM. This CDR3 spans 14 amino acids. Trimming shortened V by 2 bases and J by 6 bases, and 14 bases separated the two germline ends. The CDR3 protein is CASSLRTAPTEQYF. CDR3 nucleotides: TGTGCCAGCAGTTTAAGGACAGCGCCCACCGAGCAGTACTTC.

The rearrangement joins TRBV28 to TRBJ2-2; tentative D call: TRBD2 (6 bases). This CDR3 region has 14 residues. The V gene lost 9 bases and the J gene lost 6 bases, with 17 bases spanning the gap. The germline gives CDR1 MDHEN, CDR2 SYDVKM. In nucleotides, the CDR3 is TGTGCCAGTAGCCCGGGGGAAAAGGCCGGGGAGCTGTTTTTT. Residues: CASSPGEKAGELFF. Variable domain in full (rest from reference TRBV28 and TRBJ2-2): DVKVTQSSRYLVKRTGEKVFLECVQDMDHENMFWYRQDPGLGLRLIYFSYDVKMKEKGDIPEGYSVSREKKERFSLILESASTNQTSMYLCASSPGEKAGELFFGEGSRLTVL.

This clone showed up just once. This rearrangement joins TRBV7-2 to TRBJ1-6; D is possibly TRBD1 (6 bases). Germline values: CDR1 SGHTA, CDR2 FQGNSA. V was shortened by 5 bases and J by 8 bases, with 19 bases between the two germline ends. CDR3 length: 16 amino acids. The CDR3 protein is CASSQDRPLVDSPLHF. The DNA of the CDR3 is TGTGCCAGCAGCCAAGACAGGCCCTTGGTGGATTCACCCCTCCACTTT.

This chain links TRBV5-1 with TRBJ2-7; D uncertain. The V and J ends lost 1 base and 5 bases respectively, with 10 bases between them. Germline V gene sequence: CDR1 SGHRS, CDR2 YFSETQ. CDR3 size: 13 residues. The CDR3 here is CASSLQFPDEQYF. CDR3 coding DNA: TGCGCCAGCAGCTTGCAGTTTCCGGACGAGCAGTACTTC.

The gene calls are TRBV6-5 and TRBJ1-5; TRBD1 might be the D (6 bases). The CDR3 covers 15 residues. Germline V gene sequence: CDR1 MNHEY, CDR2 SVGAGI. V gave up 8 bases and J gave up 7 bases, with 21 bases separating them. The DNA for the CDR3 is TGTGCCAGCTCTATGGGAGGGGGATCATGGCAGCCCCAGCATTTT. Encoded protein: CASSMGGGSWQPQHF.